Listed below are T cell receptor beta chains from one sample, sequenced in a study of blood T cell repertoires in COVID-19. Using immunoSEQ multiplex PCR, the repertoire was profiled, and TCRdb retains in-frame clones only, with some absent. The sample yields around 30,000 clones, 90% seen once. The specimen was peripheral blood. These receptors came from a man at least 80 years old with acute or convalescent COVID-19. The CDR3 runs from the conserved cysteine through the conserved F or W. The order of the fields is D gene, J gene, V gene, CDR3 length, clone size, CDR3 DNA, CDR3 protein. A D gene is named only where the DNA matches it firmly. Some rows mark clone size as missing; the rest say once, few, many or name a class of expanded clone.

D gene: TRBD1; J gene: TRBJ1-1; V gene: TRBV3-1/TRBV3-2; CDR3 length: 15; clone size: .; CDR3 DNA: TGTGCCAGCAGCCATGGGACAGGGGCCGGCCTAGAAGCTTTCTTT; CDR3 protein: CASSHGTGAGLEAFF
D gene: .; J gene: TRBJ2-1; V gene: TRBV3-1/TRBV3-2; CDR3 length: 15; clone size: few; CDR3 DNA: TGTGCCAGCACCCCTAGTAGGGGGTCCTACAATGAGCAGTTCTTC; CDR3 protein: CASTPSRGSYNEQFF
D gene: TRBD1; J gene: TRBJ1-1; V gene: TRBV9; CDR3 length: 14; clone size: .; CDR3 DNA: TGTGCCAGCAGCCCCCAGGGGGTCGGCACTGAAGCTTTCTTT; CDR3 protein: CASSPQGVGTEAFF
D gene: .; J gene: TRBJ1-3; V gene: TRBV4-2; CDR3 length: 16; clone size: once; CDR3 DNA: TGTGCCAGCAGCCAAGACAGACTACTATCTGGAAACACCATATATTTT; CDR3 protein: CASSQDRLLSGNTIYF
D gene: .; J gene: TRBJ2-4; V gene: TRBV10-2; CDR3 length: 15; clone size: .; CDR3 DNA: TGCGCCAGCAGTGAACAGGGAGCGACCCGAAACATTCAGTACTTC; CDR3 protein: CASSEQGATRNIQYF
D gene: .; J gene: TRBJ1-2; V gene: TRBV5-1; CDR3 length: 14; clone size: once; CDR3 DNA: TGCGCCAGCAGCATCAGGGGAGCTAACTATGGCTACACCTTC; CDR3 protein: CASSIRGANYGYTF
D gene: .; J gene: TRBJ1-6; V gene: TRBV14; CDR3 length: 16; clone size: .; CDR3 DNA: TGTGCCAGCAGCCGACGGGGGAGCTCCTATAATTCACCCCTCCACTTT; CDR3 protein: CASSRRGSSYNSPLHF
D gene: .; J gene: TRBJ2-2; V gene: TRBV7-9; CDR3 length: 14; clone size: .; CDR3 DNA: TGTGCCAGCAGCTTAGCACACAACACCGGGGAGCTGTTTTTT; CDR3 protein: CASSLAHNTGELFF
D gene: .; J gene: TRBJ1-6; V gene: TRBV7-9; CDR3 length: 15; clone size: .; CDR3 DNA: TGTGCCAGCAGCTTGGACAGCGTCAGGAATTCACCCCTCCACTTT; CDR3 protein: CASSLDSVRNSPLHF
D gene: TRBD2; J gene: TRBJ2-5; V gene: TRBV7-2; CDR3 length: 16; clone size: .; CDR3 DNA: TGTGCCAGCAGCTTACGGCTAGCGGGGATCGGTGAGACCCAGTACTTC; CDR3 protein: CASSLRLAGIGETQYF
D gene: TRBD1; J gene: TRBJ2-7; V gene: TRBV19; CDR3 length: 16; clone size: few; CDR3 DNA: TGTGCCAGTAGATCCGTATCGGCGCAGGGGGCTTACGAGCAGTACTTC; CDR3 protein: CASRSVSAQGAYEQYF